The table lists the clone carrying this T cell receptor beta chain with a count of one. Data came from immunoSEQ multiplex PCR; TCRdb stores just in-frame clones and leaves some out. The sample lists about 49,000 clones, approximately 85% occurring once. These data come from a study of blood T cell repertoires in COVID-19. For the study at large: Samples came from the United States, Italy and Spain, spanning acute and convalescent COVID-19. PBMCs, B-cell-depleted T cells, or T cells provided the cDNA or gDNA that made up the material.

The sequence was obtained from an older woman with acute or convalescent COVID-19. Sequenced: peripheral blood.

This CDR3 reads CASSPGTAGELFF. The CDR3 DNA reads as TGTGCCAGCAGCCCGGGGACAGCCGGGGAGCTGTTTTTT. This sequence joins TRBV5-4 and TRBJ2-2; 7 nucleotides agree with TRBD1. The V gene end was trimmed by 4 bases and the J gene end by 6 bases; junction bases not matched to a gene: 3. Germline V gene data show CDR1 as SGHNT and CDR2 as YYREEE (reference sequence). The CDR3 is 13 residues long.